The 8 T cell receptor beta chains reported below all come from one sample, sequenced in a study of cytomegalovirus exposure and HLA in healthy donors. Only in-frame clones appear in the TCRdb table, and some are missing; sequencing was by immunoSEQ multiplex PCR. The repertoire holds some 200,000 clones, with approximately 84% as singletons. Sequencing was done on a sample of PBMCs. The source is a young woman in good health and CMV-seropositive.

The genes are TRBV27 and TRBJ1-2, with TRBD1 matching over 8 bases. CDR3 length equals 15 residues. The V segment lost 5 bases and the J segment 6 bases; nucleotides outside the gene matches: 11. Germline loops: CDR1 MNHEY, CDR2 SMNVEV (reference sequence). CDR3 amino acids: CASSIAGTGFNGYTF. DNA of the CDR3: TGTGCCAGCAGTATCGCCGGGACAGGATTTAATGGCTACACCTTC.

This chain connects TRBV14 to TRBJ2-2; 10 nucleotides line up with TRBD1. In germline, CDR1 is SGHDN, CDR2 FVKESK. The CDR3 length is 15 residues. J was trimmed by 7 bases and V by 4 bases; bases with no gene match: 6. CDR3 in amino acids: CASSPTGGVDGELFF. Written as DNA, the CDR3 is TGTGCCAGCAGCCCGACAGGGGGCGTCGACGGGGAGCTGTTTTTT.

V and J are TRBV6-1 and TRBJ2-7; D is perhaps TRBD1 (7 bases). V was shortened by 2 bases and J by 0 bases, with 11 bases between the two germline ends. From germline, CDR1 is MNHNS and CDR2 SASEGT. This CDR3 contains 15 residues. CDR3 sequence: CASSEMEGASYEQYF. CDR3 bases: TGTGCCAGCAGTGAAATGGAGGGGGCCTCCTACGAGCAGTACTTC.

This chain connects TRBV18 to TRBJ1-2, with 7 bases aligning to TRBD1. Germline V gene lookup returns CDR1 KGHSH and CDR2 LQKENI. The CDR3 runs to 13 residues. With 5 bases clipped from V and 3 bases from J, the junction kept 3 bases outside the gene matches. The CDR3 DNA sequence: TGTGCCAGCTCATCAGACAGGGACTATGGCTACACCTTC. This translates into CASSSDRDYGYTF.

The chain carries TRBV13 and TRBJ2-1; TRBD2 aligns across 11 bases. V shed 5 bases, J shed 7 bases, and the junction held 13 bases outside the gene matches. Germline loops: CDR1 PRHDT, CDR2 FYEKMQ (reference sequence). CDR3 size: 17 residues. DNA of the CDR3: TGTGCCAGCAGCCGTCCCGTCCTAGCGGGGGGTCATAATGAGCAGTTCTTC. It yields the protein CASSRPVLAGGHNEQFF.

This chain joins TRBV7-6 and TRBJ2-1, with 10 nucleotides matching TRBD1. The V gene end was trimmed by 4 bases and the J gene end by 2 bases; junction bases not matched to a gene: 5. The germline V gene has CDR1 SGHVS and CDR2 FNYEAQ. The CDR3 runs 16 residues. The CDR3 sequence is CASSWGQGRTYNEQFF. CDR3 DNA sequence: TGTGCCAGCAGCTGGGGACAGGGGCGAACCTACAATGAGCAGTTCTTC.

In DNA, the CDR3 is TGTGCCAGCAGTGATCGGCAGAGGAGCAATCAGCCCCAGCATTTT. Amino acids: CASSDRQRSNQPQHF. J is TRBJ1-5 and V is TRBV2; D remains ambiguous. V was trimmed by 3 bases and J by 1 base, leaving 10 bases between them. This CDR3 comprises 15 residues. CDR1 SNHLY and CDR2 FYNNEI come from the germline V gene.

The gene calls are TRBV19 and TRBJ2-5, with no clear D. CDR3 length: 12 residues. V gave up 3 bases and J gave up 5 bases, with 7 bases separating them. CDR1 LNHDA and CDR2 SQIVND come from the germline V gene (reference sequence). The CDR3, as DNA: TGTGCCAGTAGTATTGGAGCGGAGACCCAGTACTTC. Translating gives CASSIGAETQYF. The whole variable domain, remainder taken from reference TRBV19 and TRBJ2-5, is DGGITQSPKYLFRKEGQNVTLSCEQNLNHDAMYWYRQDPGQGLRLIYYSQIVNDFQKGDIAEGYSVSREKKESFPLTVTSAQKNPTAFYLCASSIGAETQYFGPGTRLLVL.